This T cell receptor beta chain comes out of a study of Graves' ophthalmopathy and Graves' hyperthyroidism. Findings and caveats of the study: Also, most clonotypes expanded in the thyroid above 0.001 frequency appeared in blood.

The CDR3 spans 14 residues. V was clipped by 2 bases and J by 4 bases; unmatched bases: 4. Per the germline V gene, CDR1 is GTSNPN and CDR2 is SVGIG (reference sequence). Amplification from RNA transcripts yielded the TCR beta CDR3 regions. HTBI primers primed a first-round RT-PCR, and a second-round multiplex PCR followed. TCRdb analysed the multiplex PCR reads with MiXCR anew, one entry per CDR3 protein. Of 600,000 to 650,000 distinct CDR3 sequences listed, 20% to 25% are singletons. This clonotype has only a few counts. Its antigen remains unidentified. The clonotype originates from a woman aged 18 to 35 with stable Graves' hyperthyroidism. Some clones in this sample may be carry-over from other donors' samples. This chain uses TRBV30 with TRBJ1-1; 10 nucleotides agree with TRBD1. The sequenced sample consisted of peripheral blood. DNA for the CDR3: TGTGCCTGGAGTCCCGGGACAGGGGTCACTGAAGCTTTCTTT. Protein: CAWSPGTGVTEAFF.